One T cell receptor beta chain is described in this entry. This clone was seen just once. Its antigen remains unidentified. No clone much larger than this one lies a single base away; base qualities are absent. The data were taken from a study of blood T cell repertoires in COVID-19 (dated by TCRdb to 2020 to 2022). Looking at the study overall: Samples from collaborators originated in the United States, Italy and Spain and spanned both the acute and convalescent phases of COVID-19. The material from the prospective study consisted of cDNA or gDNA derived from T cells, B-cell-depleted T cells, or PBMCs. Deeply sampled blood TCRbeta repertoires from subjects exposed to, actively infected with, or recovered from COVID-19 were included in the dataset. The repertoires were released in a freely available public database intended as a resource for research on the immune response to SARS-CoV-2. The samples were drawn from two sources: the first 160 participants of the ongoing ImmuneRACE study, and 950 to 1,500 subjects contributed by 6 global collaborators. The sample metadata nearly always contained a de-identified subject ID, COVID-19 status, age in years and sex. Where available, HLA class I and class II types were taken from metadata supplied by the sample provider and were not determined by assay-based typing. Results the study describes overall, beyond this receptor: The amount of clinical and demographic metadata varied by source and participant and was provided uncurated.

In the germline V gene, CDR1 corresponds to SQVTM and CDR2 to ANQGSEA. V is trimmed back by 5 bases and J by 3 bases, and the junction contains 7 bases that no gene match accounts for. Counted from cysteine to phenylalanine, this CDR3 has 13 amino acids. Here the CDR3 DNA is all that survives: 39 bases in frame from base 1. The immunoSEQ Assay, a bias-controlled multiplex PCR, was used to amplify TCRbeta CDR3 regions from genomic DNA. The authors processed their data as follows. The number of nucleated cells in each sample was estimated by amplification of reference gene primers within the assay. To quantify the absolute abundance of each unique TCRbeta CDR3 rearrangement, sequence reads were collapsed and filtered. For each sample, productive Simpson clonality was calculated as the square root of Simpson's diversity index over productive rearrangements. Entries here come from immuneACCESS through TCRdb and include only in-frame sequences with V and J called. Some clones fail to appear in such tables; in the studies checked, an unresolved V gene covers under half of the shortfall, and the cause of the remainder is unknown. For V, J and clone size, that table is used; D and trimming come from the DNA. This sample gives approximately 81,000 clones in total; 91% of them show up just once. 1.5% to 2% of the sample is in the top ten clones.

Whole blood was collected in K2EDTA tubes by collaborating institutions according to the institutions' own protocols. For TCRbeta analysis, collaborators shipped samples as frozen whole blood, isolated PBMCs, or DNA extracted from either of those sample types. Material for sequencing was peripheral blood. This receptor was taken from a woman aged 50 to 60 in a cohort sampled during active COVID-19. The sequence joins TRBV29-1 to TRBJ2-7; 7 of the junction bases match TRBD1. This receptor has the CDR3 CSVRDRASYEQYF. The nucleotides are TGCAGCGTTCGAGACAGGGCCAGCTACGAGCAGTACTTC.